Each of the 22 T cell receptor beta chains below was sequenced from the same sample in a study of monozygotic twins with inflammatory bowel disease. TCRdb reprocessed the 5' RACE reads, with one entry per CDR3 protein and no DNA. The sample has under 200,000 distinct CDR3 sequences, and its top ten clones hold approximately 3%. The specimen sequenced was blood. Receptors originate from a human donor with ulcerative colitis or Crohn's disease, or a healthy co-twin of an affected twin (not recorded which).

The V and J genes are TRBV6-5 and TRBJ1-1. Germline V CDR1 and CDR2: MNHEY, SVGAGI. The CDR3 is made up of 16 amino acids. CDR3 protein: CASSYWTGTKNTEAFF.

The V gene is TRBV15, the J gene TRBJ2-3. Germline CDR1 LNHNV, CDR2 YYDKDF (reference sequence). CDR3 length: 13 amino acids. This chain's CDR3 is CATSRPTTDTQYF.

The chain combines TRBV6-5 with TRBJ2-7. CDR1 MNHEY and CDR2 SVGAGI come from the germline V gene. The CDR3 has 16 residues. CDR3 region: CASSYVSQTSPYEQYF.

This sequence joins TRBV12-3 or TRBV12-4 and TRBJ2-3; TCRdb's assignment of TRBD1 cannot be checked, as there is no DNA. The CDR3 spans 16 residues. CDR3 residues: CASSLGREPQRDTQYF.

The V call is TRBV5-1, the J call TRBJ2-2; there is no DNA to check the TCRdb D call of TRBD1. The CDR3 extends over 15 amino acids. Per the germline V gene, CDR1 is SGHRS and CDR2 is YFSETQ. The CDR3 spells CASRTGQGVSGELFF.

The J gene is TRBJ2-7, the V gene TRBV7-3; TCRdb gives TRBD2 as the D gene, but with no DNA this cannot be confirmed. The germline CDR1 and CDR2 sequences are SGHTA and FQGTGA. The CDR3 extends over 13 amino acids. CDR3 protein: CASSSGLNYEQYF.

V usage is TRBV19 and J usage is TRBJ2-1; the TCRdb call, TRBD1, lacks DNA for checking. The CDR3 is made up of 15 amino acids. The germline V gene has CDR1 LNHDA and CDR2 SQIVND (reference sequence). The CDR3 loop reads CASSRGTATYNEQFF.

V and J are TRBV14 and TRBJ1-2; TCRdb gives TRBD1 as the D gene, but with no DNA this cannot be confirmed. CDR1 and CDR2 from the germline V gene are SGHDN and FVKESK. CDR3 length: 14 amino acids. The CDR3 here is CASSQGRGNYGYTF.

CDR3 sequence: CASSEYGGPGTEAFF. The V call is TRBV25-1, the J call TRBJ1-1; with no DNA, the TCRdb D assignment of TRBD1 cannot be verified. CDR1 is MGHDK and CDR2 is SYGVNS in the germline V gene. The CDR3 is 15 amino acids.

The chain carries TRBV7-2 and TRBJ2-1; TCRdb's assignment of TRBD2 cannot be checked, as there is no DNA. The CDR3 has 16 residues. CDR1 and CDR2 (germline): SGHTA, FQGNSA. The CDR3 loop is CASITSLAYINNEQFF.

V gene TRBV29-1 combines with J gene TRBJ2-7; TCRdb's assignment of TRBD1 cannot be checked, as there is no DNA. The CDR3 is made up of 13 amino acids. From germline, CDR1 is SQVTM and CDR2 ANQGSEA. This CDR3 is CSARTGGINEQYF.

The chain couples TRBV25-1 to TRBJ2-3. In germline, CDR1 is MGHDK, CDR2 SYGVNS. This CDR3 contains 15 residues. The CDR3 here is CASSEYRTATDTQYF.

This chain joins TRBV18 and TRBJ2-3; TCRdb's assignment of TRBD2 cannot be checked, as there is no DNA. This CDR3 has 13 residues. CDR1 is KGHSH and CDR2 is LQKENI in the germline V gene. The CDR3 region is CASSKAGADTQYF.

V gene TRBV5-1 combines with J gene TRBJ2-1; the D gene TCRdb calls, TRBD2, cannot be checked with no DNA. This CDR3 is 15 amino acids long. Germline V gives CDR1 SGHRS, CDR2 YFSETQ. This CDR3 reads CASSLIGTSGNEQFF.

The chain is built from TRBV5-1 and TRBJ2-3; TCRdb proposes TRBD2, but this gene call is untestable without DNA. CDR1 is SGHRS and CDR2 is YFSETQ in the germline V gene. The CDR3 is 16 amino acids. CDR3 region: CASSLGSSGETDTQYF.

The CDR3 loop reads CASSWGTGPSVTQYF. The chain recombines TRBV5-1 with TRBJ2-5; TCRdb gives TRBD1 as the D gene, but with no DNA this cannot be confirmed. The CDR3 totals 15 residues. The V gene's germline CDR1 is SGHRS and CDR2 YFSETQ.

The chain carries TRBV20-1 and TRBJ2-7; TCRdb lists TRBD2, though no DNA is available to test this call. The CDR3 is made up of 15 amino acids. Germline loops: CDR1 DFQATT, CDR2 SNEGSKA (reference sequence). The CDR3 spells CIASPLAGESYEQYF.

CDR3 region: CASSPFGTSGTGNEQFF. The chain couples TRBV12-3 or TRBV12-4 to TRBJ2-1; checking the TCRdb D call of TRBD2 is not possible without DNA. CDR3 length: 17 residues.

The rearrangement uses TRBV28 and TRBJ2-3; checking the TCRdb D call of TRBD2 is not possible without DNA. This CDR3 has 14 amino acids. CDR1 is MDHEN, CDR2 SYDVKM, per germline. The CDR3 spells CATTGLAGTDTQYF.

The genes are TRBV5-6 and TRBJ1-6. The CDR3 has 14 amino acids. Germline values: CDR1 SGHDT, CDR2 YYEEEE. The CDR3 here is CASSSGQFNSPLHF. The whole variable domain, filled in from reference TRBV5-6 and TRBJ1-6, reads DAGVTQSPTHLIKTRGQQVTLRCSPKSGHDTVSWYQQALGQGPQFIFQYYEEEERQRGNFPDRFSGHQFPNYSSELNVNALLLGDSALYLCASSSGQFNSPLHFGNGTRLTVT.

CDR3 sequence reads: CASSEPGLAAYEQYF. The genes are TRBV5-1 and TRBJ2-7; lacking DNA, the TRBD2 call made by TCRdb goes unchecked. CDR3 length equals 15 residues. CDR1 and CDR2 from the germline V gene are SGHRS and YFSETQ.

CDR3 residues: CAILDRTNEKLFF. The chain is built from TRBV12-3 or TRBV12-4 and TRBJ1-4; TCRdb reports TRBD1, a call that lacks DNA to check it against. CDR3 length equals 13 residues.